The T cell receptor (beta chain) under discussion was sequenced for a study of blood T cells in healthy people across ages. This clonotype has only a few counts. J lost 7 bases, V lost 4 bases, and 6 bases had no gene match. From germline, CDR1 is MGHRA and CDR2 YSYEKL. This CDR3 is 15 amino acids long. Next came a second PCR, run for about 6 to 12 cycles, which used a sample-barcoded 5' primer along with a J-beta primer mix. TCRdb used MiXCR to reprocess the 5' RACE reads, holding one entry per CDR3 protein. The sample carries 1.5 million or so distinct CDR3 sequences, about 42% recorded once. This rearrangement joins TRBV4-1 to TRBJ1-6, with 8 bases that match TRBD1. The sample was blood. This TCR was sampled from a woman aged 18-29 years in good health. This chain's CDR3 is CASSRGQGVNSPLHF. DNA for the CDR3: TGCGCCAGCAGCCGCGGACAGGGTGTAAATTCACCCCTCCACTTT.